The 23 T cell receptor beta chains presented below share a single source sample, sequenced in a study of control samples from healthy donors and cancer patients. The protocol was immunoSEQ multiplex PCR, while the TCRdb copy is restricted to in-frame clones and leaves out a portion. The sample has around 250,000 clones; roughly 87% are singletons. The specimen sequenced was PBMCs. The receptors shown here come from a woman aged 60-75 years with lung cancer.

CDR3 DNA: TGTGCCATCAGTGAGCAATCAGGGTTGGGGGAAAAACTGTTTTTT. Protein sequence: CAISEQSGLGEKLFF. The chain has TRBV10-3 and TRBJ1-4; tentative D call: TRBD1 (5 bases). Deletions cut 2 bases from V and 8 bases from J, with 15 bases between. The germline V gene encodes CDR1 ENHRY and CDR2 SYGVKD. This CDR3 is built from 15 residues.

The table lists this clone with a few counts. This chain connects TRBV4-1 to TRBJ1-2; D is possibly TRBD1 (5 bases). The CDR3 totals 15 residues. Trimming cost V 0 bases and J 9 bases, with 17 bases left between them. CDR1 is MGHRA and CDR2 is YSYEKL in the germline V gene. The CDR3 DNA sequence: TGCGCCAGCAGCCAAGAGAGGGGTGTCGATTGGAGCTACACCTTC. Encoded protein: CASSQERGVDWSYTF.

The chain joins TRBV19 to TRBJ2-3; 8 nucleotides line up with TRBD1. The CDR3 extends over 15 amino acids. CDR1 is LNHDA, CDR2 SQIVND, per germline (reference sequence). V gave up 8 bases and J gave up 4 bases; unmatched junction bases: 11. Here the CDR3 reads CASAGQAGIADTQYF. CDR3 sequence (DNA): TGTGCCAGTGCGGGACAGGCGGGCATCGCAGATACGCAGTATTTT.

The CDR3 sequence: CASSGATDTQYF. In nucleotides, the CDR3 is TGTGCCAGCAGTGGAGCGACAGATACGCAGTATTTT. V gene TRBV28 combines with J gene TRBJ2-3; D is undetermined. The CDR3 contains 12 residues. Germline values: CDR1 MDHEN, CDR2 SYDVKM. Trimming shortened V by 5 bases and J by 3 bases, and 6 bases separated the two germline ends. Full variable domain (missing parts from reference TRBV28 and TRBJ2-3): DVKVTQSSRYLVKRTGEKVFLECVQDMDHENMFWYRQDPGLGLRLIYFSYDVKMKEKGDIPEGYSVSREKKERFSLILESASTNQTSMYLCASSGATDTQYFGPGTRLTVL.

The rearrangement joins TRBV12-3 or TRBV12-4 to TRBJ1-3; no reliable D call. Trimming shortened V by 9 bases and J by 1 base, and 10 bases separated the two germline ends. CDR3 length: 13 amino acids. The DNA of the CDR3 is TGTGCCAGTTCGATTAATTCTGGAAACACCATATATTTT. Protein product: CASSINSGNTIYF.

Only one count was recorded for this clone. This chain links TRBV11-2 with TRBJ2-1; D is uncertain. This CDR3 has 15 residues. Trimming shortened V by 4 bases and J by 9 bases, and 19 bases separated the two germline ends. Germline values: CDR1 SGHAT, CDR2 FQNNGV. This chain's CDR3 is CASSSGGYPGSEQFF. DNA for the CDR3: TGTGCCAGCAGCTCAGGCGGCTACCCTGGTTCTGAGCAGTTCTTC.

This clone was observed a single time. J is TRBJ2-7 and V is TRBV5-1; D possibly uses TRBD1 or TRBD2 (5 bases each). This CDR3 is built from 16 residues. Germline V gene data show CDR1 as SGHRS and CDR2 as YFSETQ. V shed 0 bases and J shed 0 bases, with 13 bases lying between them. CDR3 sequence reads: CASSLAIGTSSYEQYF. The DNA for the CDR3 is TGCGCCAGCAGCTTGGCGATCGGGACCAGCTCCTACGAGCAGTACTTC.

The gene calls are TRBV3-1 (or the pseudogene TRBV3-2) and TRBJ2-1; TRBD2 matches 7 bases. The CDR3 totals 14 residues. Trimming took 2 bases from V and 7 from J; bases not matched to a gene: 5. Germline values: CDR1 LGHDT, CDR2 YNNKEL (reference sequence). CDR3 sequence (DNA): TGTGCCAGCAGCCAATCGGGGGGAGGGAATGAGCAGTTCTTC. Translating gives CASSQSGGGNEQFF.

The chain combines TRBV27 with TRBJ2-3; TRBD2 aligns across 8 bases. The CDR3 runs 16 residues. Per the germline V gene, CDR1 is MNHEY and CDR2 is SMNVEV (reference sequence). After removal of 6 bases from V and 3 bases from J, the junction contained 11 bases not matched to a gene. CDR3 protein: CASRPKRELRTDTQYF. CDR3 sequence (DNA): TGTGCCAGCAGGCCTAAGCGGGAGCTAAGGACAGATACGCAGTATTTT.

The chain joins TRBV10-1 to TRBJ2-7; D possibly corresponds to TRBD2 (6 bases). V was cut by 5 bases and J by 2 bases, with 13 bases left in between. The CDR3 spans 14 residues. Germline loops: CDR1 WNHNN, CDR2 SYGVQD (reference sequence). The DNA for the CDR3 is TGCGCCAGCAGTCGTAGCGGAGGGGCCTACGAGCAGTACTTC. Its protein is CASSRSGGAYEQYF.

This clone was seen a few times. V gene TRBV20-1 combines with J gene TRBJ2-3, with D possibly being TRBD2 (6 bases). The CDR3 is made up of 11 amino acids. Germline V gene data show CDR1 as DFQATT and CDR2 as SNEGSKA (reference sequence). Trimming pared 5 bases from V and 14 bases from J, leaving 17 bases between. The CDR3 coding sequence is TGCAGTGCTCCCAGGACTACTTGGTCGTATTTT. Its translation is CSAPRTTWSYF.

This chain connects TRBV2 to TRBJ2-1; D unclear. Germline V gene sequence: CDR1 SNHLY, CDR2 FYNNEI. The V end was cut by 4 bases, the J end by 0 bases, with 13 bases between. The CDR3 has 16 residues. Here the CDR3 DNA reads TGTGCCAGCAGTGTGTACCCCTTGGGCTCCTACAATGAGCAGTTCTTC. It codes for CASSVYPLGSYNEQFF.

J is TRBJ1-1 and V is TRBV5-1; TRBD1 matches 11 bases. Germline V gene data show CDR1 as SGHRS and CDR2 as YFSETQ. V lost 4 bases, J lost 1 base, and 9 bases stayed unmatched. The CDR3 is 17 residues long. DNA for the CDR3: TGCGCCAGCAGCGGGGGACAGGGGGTGAGAAGGAACACTGAAGCTTTCTTT. Translating it yields CASSGGQGVRRNTEAFF.

The V and J genes are TRBV14 and TRBJ2-1; perhaps TRBD2 as D (5 bases). V was trimmed by 4 bases and J by 3 bases, leaving 16 bases between them. The germline gives CDR1 SGHDN, CDR2 FVKESK. The CDR3 runs 16 residues. CDR3 sequence: CASSRFLGGIYNEQFF. CDR3 DNA: TGTGCCAGCAGCCGCTTCCTAGGAGGTATCTACAATGAGCAGTTCTTC.

This chain uses TRBV12-3 or TRBV12-4 with TRBJ2-1; weak D call: TRBD2 (5 bases). Trimming shortened V by 7 bases and J by 4 bases, and 8 bases separated the two germline ends. CDR3 length equals 12 residues. Written as DNA, the CDR3 is TGTGCCAGCATGCCGGGGTACAATGAGCAGTTCTTC. It translates to CASMPGYNEQFF.

This clone was seen many times. This chain joins TRBV28 and TRBJ1-1; D perhaps matches TRBD1 (5 bases). This CDR3 contains 15 residues. Trimming removed 1 base from V and 0 bases from J, with 9 bases in between. Germline V gives CDR1 MDHEN, CDR2 SYDVKM. As DNA, the CDR3 is TGTGCCAGCAGTTTATCCGGACAACTGAACACTGAAGCTTTCTTT. Translated, it gives CASSLSGQLNTEAFF.

The chain has TRBV3-1 (or the pseudogene TRBV3-2) and TRBJ1-1; D is uncertain. The V gene's germline CDR1 is LGHDT and CDR2 YNNKEL (reference sequence). V was clipped by 5 bases and J by 4 bases, with 8 bases between them. The CDR3 has 12 amino acids. CDR3 residues: CASSDTGTEAFF. The CDR3 nucleotides are TGTGCCAGCAGCGATACTGGCACTGAAGCTTTCTTT.

The chain joins TRBV3-1 (or the pseudogene TRBV3-2) to TRBJ2-5; D possibly matches TRBD1 or TRBD2 (5 bases each). V was clipped by 2 bases and J by 2 bases, with 12 bases between them. Germline CDR1 reads LGHDT; CDR2 reads YNNKEL (reference sequence). The CDR3 contains 15 residues. The CDR3 is CASSQNMWGQETQYF. For the CDR3, the DNA is TGTGCCAGCAGCCAAAATATGTGGGGGCAAGAGACCCAGTACTTC.

This chain connects TRBV19 to TRBJ2-1, with TRBD1 matching 8 bases. CDR1 and CDR2 (germline): LNHDA, SQIVND (reference sequence). J gave up 15 bases and V 4 bases, and 11 bases lay outside the gene matches. The CDR3 spans 13 residues. CDR3 bases: TGTGCCAGTAGTAACGGACAGGGTTTCGGTCCGTTCTTC. Translated: CASSNGQGFGPFF.

This chain connects TRBV3-1 (or the pseudogene TRBV3-2) to TRBJ2-5; D gene unclear. There are 15 residues in the CDR3. Trimming removed 2 bases from V and 6 bases from J, with 16 bases in between. Germline V CDR1 and CDR2: LGHDT, YNNKEL (reference sequence). The CDR3 is CASSQPDTLAKTQYF. DNA for the CDR3: TGTGCCAGCAGCCAACCCGACACCCTTGCAAAGACCCAGTACTTC.

This clone was seen only a few times. The chain has TRBV19 and TRBJ1-3; TRBD1 is a possible D gene (5 bases). The CDR3 covers 14 residues. The V gene's germline CDR1 is LNHDA and CDR2 SQIVND (reference sequence). V lost 7 bases and J lost 0, with 10 bases in between. The CDR3 DNA sequence: TGTGCCAGTACCAGGACACGCTCTGGAAACACCATATATTTT. This translates into CASTRTRSGNTIYF.

The table lists this clone with a count of one. The chain carries TRBV7-2 and TRBJ2-5; no clear D gene. This CDR3 contains 12 residues. V lost 9 bases and J lost 5, with 13 bases in between. Germline V gene data show CDR1 as SGHTA and CDR2 as FQGNSA. CDR3 bases: TGTGCCAGTACCTCAATGGTCGAGACCCAGTACTTC. Amino acids: CASTSMVETQYF.

V is TRBV5-5 and J is TRBJ1-3; perhaps TRBD1 as D (6 bases). This CDR3 has 15 amino acids. Per germline, CDR1 SGHKS and CDR2 YYEKEE (reference sequence). Trimming removed 1 base at V and 2 bases at J, with 10 bases between. The CDR3 sequence: CASSLSRGTGNTIYF. The CDR3, as DNA: TGTGCCAGCAGCTTGTCCAGGGGCACTGGAAACACCATATATTTT.